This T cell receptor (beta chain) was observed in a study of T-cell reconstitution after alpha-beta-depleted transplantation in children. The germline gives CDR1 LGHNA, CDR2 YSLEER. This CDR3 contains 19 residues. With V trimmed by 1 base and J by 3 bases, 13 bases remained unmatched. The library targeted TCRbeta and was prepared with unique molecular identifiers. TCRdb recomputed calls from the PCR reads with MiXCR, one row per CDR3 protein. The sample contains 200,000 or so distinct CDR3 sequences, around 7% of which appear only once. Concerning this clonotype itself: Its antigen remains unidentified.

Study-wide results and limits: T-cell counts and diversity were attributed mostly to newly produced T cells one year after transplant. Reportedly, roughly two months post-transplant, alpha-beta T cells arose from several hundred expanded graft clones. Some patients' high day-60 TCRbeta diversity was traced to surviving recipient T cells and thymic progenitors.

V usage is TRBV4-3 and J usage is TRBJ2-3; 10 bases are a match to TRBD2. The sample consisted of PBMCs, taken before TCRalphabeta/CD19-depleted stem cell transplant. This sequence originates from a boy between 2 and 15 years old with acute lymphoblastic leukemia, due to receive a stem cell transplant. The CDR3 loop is CASSQVASGGLGYTDTQYF. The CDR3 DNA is TGCGCCAGCAGCCAAGTGGCTAGCGGGGGCCTGGGGTATACAGATACGCAGTATTTT.